This T cell receptor (beta chain) was observed in a study of T-cell reconstitution after alpha-beta-depleted transplantation in children (dated by TCRdb to the mid-2010s). About the study as a whole: T-cell immune reconstitution after TCRalphabeta/CD19-depleted allogeneic hematopoietic cell transplantation in children was quantitatively tracked in the study by means of TCR repertoire profiling. Study-wide findings and limitations: The apparently early alphabetaT-cell count recovery about two months after transplant was reportedly dependent on only several hundred rapidly expanded clones derived from non-depleted graft cells. The frequencies of hyperexpanded clones fell over the following months, and after one year, T-cell counts and TCRbeta diversity were mostly attributed to newly produced T cells. In some patients, high TCRbeta diversity at day 60 was attributed to recipient T cells and intrathymic progenitors that had survived conditioning.

CDR1 and CDR2, looked up from the germline V gene (reference sequence), are DFQATT and SNEGSKA. The CDR3 spans 14 residues, from the cysteine through the phenylalanine. The retained sequence is limited to the CDR3, 42 bases, with the frame set at the first base. Unmatched junction bases come to 7, with V trimmed by 6 bases and J by 4 bases. Library preparation used PCR. TCRdb records Illumina HiSeq 2500 as the sequencer. TCR library preparation used molecular barcoding, with unique molecular identifiers applied to normalize quantification of the TCRbeta repertoire. TCRdb reprocessing: public reads trimmed at Q25 with fastp, clones called with MiXCR, in-frame beta chains kept. Here each entry gathers all rows of one CDR3 protein and keeps the most common genes and DNA. The sample data list some 100,000 distinct CDR3 sequences, and roughly a quarter of these were observed just once. The ten largest account for about a fifth of the sample.

The treatment or condition label corresponds to: allogeneic hematopoietic cell transplantation with graft depleted of TCRalphabeta T cells and CD19 B cells. The children who served as transplant recipients had been given grafts of TCRalphabeta/CD19-depleted allogeneic hematopoietic cells. With regard to this clonotype: This clone's antigen is unknown. No much larger clone is present one base from it, and per-base qualities are unavailable.

Recombination linked TRBV20-1 to TRBJ2-2; 8 of the junction bases match TRBD2. This receptor was identified in a boy aged 2 to 10 with acute lymphoblastic leukemia, due to receive a stem cell transplant. The input for sequencing was PBMCs, taken before TCRalphabeta/CD19-depleted stem cell transplant. The sequenced DNA: TGCAGTGCCCAGGGACTAGTTGGCACCGGGGAGCTGTTTTTT. It specifies CSAQGLVGTGELFF.